This T cell receptor beta chain was identified in a study of shared clonotypes between healthy human individuals. Study-level results: Generation of non-shared clonotypes was less probable than generation of clonotypes shared by all four donors.

Positive CCR7 selection of CD45RO-negative cells yielded the naive CD8 cells, and terminally differentiated effector memory CD45RA+ cells were excluded. Germline lookup yields CDR1 SQVTM and CDR2 ANQGSEA. Trimming took 2 bases from V and 1 from J, leaving 14 bases between them. The CDR3 is 16 amino acids. Profiling relied on immunoSEQ multiplex PCR, and the TCRdb table lists in-frame clones only, not all of them. The repertoire consists of roughly 2 million clones, with about 95% occurring once and the leading ten covering about 1.1%. This clone is a singleton in its sample. Its target is not known. Source material: naive CD8+ T cells sorted from blood. This clonotype was sampled from a man aged 18-30 years in good health. The chain uses TRBV29-1 and TRBJ2-2, with a tentative D call TRBD1 (6 bases). The CDR3 reads CSVELMARGNTGELFF. CDR3 coding DNA: TGCAGCGTTGAATTAATGGCCAGGGGGAACACCGGGGAGCTGTTTTTT.